The 5 T cell receptor beta chains below come from one sample, sequenced in a study of blood T cell repertoires in COVID-19. Produced via immunoSEQ multiplex PCR; TCRdb's table is partial and in-frame only. The table shows about 110,000 clones, with roughly 85% occurring only once. Sequenced material: peripheral blood. These receptors all stem from a human donor in a cohort sampled during active COVID-19.

This clone is a singleton in its sample. The genes are TRBV27 and TRBJ2-5; a weak D match, TRBD1 (5 bases). The CDR3 loop spans 16 amino acids. Germline lookup yields CDR1 MNHEY and CDR2 SMNVEV (reference sequence). The ends were cut back, 6 bases at V and 0 bases at J, with 17 bases in the middle. In DNA form, the CDR3 reads TGTGCCAGCAGCTCTATGCTGGGGCAGGACCAAGAGACCCAGTACTTC. This gives the protein CASSSMLGQDQETQYF.

The V and J genes are TRBV2 and TRBJ1-2; D gene ambiguous. CDR1 and CDR2 from the germline V gene are SNHLY and FYNNEI. Trimming left V 6 bases short and J 4 bases short, with 18 bases between. CDR3 length: 15 amino acids. CDR3 nucleotides: TGTGCCAGCAGGGGAGGATTTCGGGCTCTCTATGGCTACACCTTC. Its translation: CASRGGFRALYGYTF.

The table lists this clone with a count of one. This rearrangement joins TRBV15 to TRBJ2-5; D gene unclear. This CDR3 has 16 residues. CDR1 and CDR2 from the germline V gene are LNHNV and YYDKDF (reference sequence). The V and J ends lost 1 base and 1 base respectively, with 13 bases between them. The CDR3 DNA is TGTGCCACCAGCAGAGGTGCGGCCTTAAGCCAAGAGACCCAGTACTTC. It translates to CATSRGAALSQETQYF.

The chain links TRBV27 to TRBJ1-2, with D possibly TRBD1 on 5 matching bases. This CDR3 region has 14 residues. Germline V gene sequence: CDR1 MNHEY, CDR2 SMNVEV (reference sequence). Trimming shortened V by 3 bases and J by 4 bases, and 12 bases separated the two germline ends. CDR3 in amino acids: CASSFSSGIYGYTF. CDR3 DNA sequence: TGTGCCAGCAGTTTCAGTTCAGGGATCTATGGCTACACCTTC.

The CDR3 DNA sequence: TGTGCCAGCAGCTCCACAGGGGGAAGAAACTACAATGAGCAGTTCTTC. Translated: CASSSTGGRNYNEQFF. The gene calls are TRBV7-3 and TRBJ2-1; 8 nucleotides line up with TRBD1. CDR1 is SGHTA and CDR2 is FQGTGA in the germline V gene. V lost 4 bases and J lost 3; bases outside the gene matches: 8. The length of the CDR3 is 16 residues. The full variable domain, completed using reference TRBV7-3 and TRBJ2-1, is GAGVSQTPSNKVTEKGKYVELRCDPISGHTALYWYRQSLGQGPEFLIYFQGTGAADDSGLPNDRFFAVRPEGSVSTLKIQRTERGDSAVYLCASSSTGGRNYNEQFFGPGTRLTVL.